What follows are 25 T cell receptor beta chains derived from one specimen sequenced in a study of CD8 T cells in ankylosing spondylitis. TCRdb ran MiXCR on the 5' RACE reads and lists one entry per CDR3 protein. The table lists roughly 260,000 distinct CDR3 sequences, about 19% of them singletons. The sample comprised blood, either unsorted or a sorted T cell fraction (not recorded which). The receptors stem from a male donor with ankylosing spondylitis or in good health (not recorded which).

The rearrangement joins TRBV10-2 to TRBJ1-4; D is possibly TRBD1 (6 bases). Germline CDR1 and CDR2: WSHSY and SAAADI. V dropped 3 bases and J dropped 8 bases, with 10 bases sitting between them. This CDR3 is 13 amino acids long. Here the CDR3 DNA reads TGCGCCAGCAGTGAACAGGGATACGAAAAACTGTTTTTT. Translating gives CASSEQGYEKLFF.

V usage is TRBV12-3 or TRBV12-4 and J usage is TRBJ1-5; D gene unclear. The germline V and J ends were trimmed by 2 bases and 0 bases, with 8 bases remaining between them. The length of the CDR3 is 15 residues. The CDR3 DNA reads TGTGCCAGCAGTTTAACGGGGAATAGCAATCAGCCCCAGCATTTT. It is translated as CASSLTGNSNQPQHF.

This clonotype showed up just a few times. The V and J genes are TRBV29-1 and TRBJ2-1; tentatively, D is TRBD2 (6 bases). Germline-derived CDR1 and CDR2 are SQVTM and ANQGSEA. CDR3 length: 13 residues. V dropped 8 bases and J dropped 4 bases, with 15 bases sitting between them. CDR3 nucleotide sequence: TGCAGCTCGAAGACGGGACTTTACAATGAGCAGTTCTTC. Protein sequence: CSSKTGLYNEQFF.

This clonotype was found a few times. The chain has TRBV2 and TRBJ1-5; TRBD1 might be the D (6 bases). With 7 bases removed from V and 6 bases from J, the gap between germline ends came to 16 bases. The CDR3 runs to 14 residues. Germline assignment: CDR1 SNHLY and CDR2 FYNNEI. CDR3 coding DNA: TGTGCCAGCACCCTGGACAGCTTTCTTCAGCCCCAGCATTTT. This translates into CASTLDSFLQPQHF.

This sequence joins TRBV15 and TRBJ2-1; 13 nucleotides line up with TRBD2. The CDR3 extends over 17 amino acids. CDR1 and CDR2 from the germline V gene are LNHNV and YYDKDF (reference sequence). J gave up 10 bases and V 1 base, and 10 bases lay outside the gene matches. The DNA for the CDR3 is TGTGCCACCAGCAGAGGAGCCACTAGCGGGAGGGCCGGGGAGCAGTTCTTC. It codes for CATSRGATSGRAGEQFF.

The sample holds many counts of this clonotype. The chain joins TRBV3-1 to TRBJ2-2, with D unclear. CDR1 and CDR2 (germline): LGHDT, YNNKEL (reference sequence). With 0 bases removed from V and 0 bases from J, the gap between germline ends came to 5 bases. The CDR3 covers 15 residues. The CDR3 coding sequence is TGTGCCAGCAGCCAAGATTTAGCGAACACCGGGGAGCTGTTTTTT. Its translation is CASSQDLANTGELFF. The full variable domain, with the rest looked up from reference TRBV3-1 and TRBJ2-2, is DTAVSQTPKYLVTQMGNDKSIKCEQNLGHDTMYWYKQDSKKFLKIMFSYNNKELIINETVPNRFSPKSPDKAHLNLHINSLELGDSAVYFCASSQDLANTGELFFGEGSRLTVL.

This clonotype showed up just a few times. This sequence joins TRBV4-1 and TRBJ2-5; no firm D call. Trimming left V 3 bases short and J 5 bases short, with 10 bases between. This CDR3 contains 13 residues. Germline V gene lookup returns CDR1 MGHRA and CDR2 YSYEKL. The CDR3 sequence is CASSHPGLETQYF. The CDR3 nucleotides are TGCGCCAGCAGCCACCCCGGGCTGGAGACCCAGTACTTC.

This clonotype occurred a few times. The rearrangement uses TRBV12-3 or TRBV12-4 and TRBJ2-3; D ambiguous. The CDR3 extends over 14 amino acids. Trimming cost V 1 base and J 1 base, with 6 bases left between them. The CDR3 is CASSLELRTDTQYF. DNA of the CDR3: TGTGCCAGCAGTTTAGAGCTCCGCACAGATACGCAGTATTTT.

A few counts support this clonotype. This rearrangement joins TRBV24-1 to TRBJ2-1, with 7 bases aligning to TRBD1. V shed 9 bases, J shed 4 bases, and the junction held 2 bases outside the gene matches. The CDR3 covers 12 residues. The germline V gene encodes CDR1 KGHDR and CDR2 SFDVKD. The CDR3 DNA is TGTGCCACCCGGGGACAGTACAATGAGCAGTTCTTC. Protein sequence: CATRGQYNEQFF.

CDR3 in DNA: TGCAGTGCTAGAGTAGGGCCGGACGAGCAGTACGTC. It specifies CSARVGPDEQYV. J is TRBJ2-7 and V is TRBV20-1; D call uncertain. The CDR3 is made up of 12 amino acids. Trimming pared 1 base from V and 5 bases from J, leaving 9 bases between. Looked up from germline, CDR1 is DFQATT and CDR2 is SNEGSKA (reference sequence).

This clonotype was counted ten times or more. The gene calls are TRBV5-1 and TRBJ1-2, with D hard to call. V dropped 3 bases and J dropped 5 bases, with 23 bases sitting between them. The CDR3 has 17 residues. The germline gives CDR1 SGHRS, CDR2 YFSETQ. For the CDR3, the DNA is TGCGCCAGCAGCTCGGCCGACAACCACCCGGCCTTATATGGCTACACCTTC. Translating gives CASSSADNHPALYGYTF. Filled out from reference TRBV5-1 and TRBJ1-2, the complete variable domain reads KAGVTQTPRYLIKTRGQQVTLSCSPISGHRSVSWYQQTPGQGLQFLFEYFSETQRNKGNFPGRFSGRQFSNSRSEMNVSTLELGDSALYLCASSSADNHPALYGYTFGSGTRLTVV.

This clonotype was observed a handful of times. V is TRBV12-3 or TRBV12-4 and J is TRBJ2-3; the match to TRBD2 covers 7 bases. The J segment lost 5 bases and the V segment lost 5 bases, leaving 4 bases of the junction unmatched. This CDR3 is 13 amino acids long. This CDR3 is CASSRLAGDTQYF. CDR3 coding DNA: TGTGCCAGCAGTCGGTTAGCGGGAGATACGCAGTATTTT.

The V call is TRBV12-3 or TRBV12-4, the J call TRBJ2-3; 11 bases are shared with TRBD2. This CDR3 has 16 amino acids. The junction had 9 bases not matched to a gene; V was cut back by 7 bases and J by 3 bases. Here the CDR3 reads CASTFRLAGMTDTQYF. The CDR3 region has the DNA TGTGCCAGCACGTTTCGACTAGCGGGGATGACAGATACGCAGTATTTT.

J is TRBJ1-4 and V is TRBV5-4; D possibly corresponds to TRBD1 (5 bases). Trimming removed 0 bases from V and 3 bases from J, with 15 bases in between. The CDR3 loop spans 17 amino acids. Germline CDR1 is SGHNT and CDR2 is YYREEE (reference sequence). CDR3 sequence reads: CASSLGQGSHPNEKLFF. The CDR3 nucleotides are TGTGCCAGCAGCTTGGGGCAGGGTAGTCACCCTAATGAAAAACTGTTTTTT.

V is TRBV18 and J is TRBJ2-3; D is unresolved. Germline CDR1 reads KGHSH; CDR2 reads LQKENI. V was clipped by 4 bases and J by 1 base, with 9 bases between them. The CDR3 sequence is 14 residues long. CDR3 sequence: CASSRGAGTDTQYF. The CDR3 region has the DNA TGTGCCAGCTCACGGGGTGCGGGCACAGATACGCAGTATTTT.

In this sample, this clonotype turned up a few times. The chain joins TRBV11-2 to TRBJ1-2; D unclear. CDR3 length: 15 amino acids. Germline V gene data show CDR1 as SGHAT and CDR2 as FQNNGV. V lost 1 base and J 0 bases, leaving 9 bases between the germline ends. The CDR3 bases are TGTGCCAGCAGCTTAGGGCCAGTCACTAACTATGGCTACACCTTC. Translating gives CASSLGPVTNYGYTF.

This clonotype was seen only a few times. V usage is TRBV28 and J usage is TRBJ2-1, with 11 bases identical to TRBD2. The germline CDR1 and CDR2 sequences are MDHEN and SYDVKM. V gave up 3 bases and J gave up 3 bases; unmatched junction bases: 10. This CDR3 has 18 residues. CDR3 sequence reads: CASSFRGGLADFYNEQFF. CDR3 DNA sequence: TGTGCCAGCAGTTTCCGCGGGGGACTAGCGGACTTCTACAATGAGCAGTTCTTC.

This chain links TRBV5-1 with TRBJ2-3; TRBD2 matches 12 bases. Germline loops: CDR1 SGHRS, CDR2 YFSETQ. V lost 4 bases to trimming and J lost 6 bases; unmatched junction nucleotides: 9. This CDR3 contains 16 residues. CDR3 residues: CASSAPSGGAVDTQYF. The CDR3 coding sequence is TGCGCCAGCAGCGCGCCTAGCGGGGGGGCCGTGGATACGCAGTATTTT.

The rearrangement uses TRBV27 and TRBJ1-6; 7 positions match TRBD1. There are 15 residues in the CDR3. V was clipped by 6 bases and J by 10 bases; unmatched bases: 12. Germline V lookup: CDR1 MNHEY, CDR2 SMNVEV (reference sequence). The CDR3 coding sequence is TGTGCCAGCAGCCGACCCCGGGACAGACTGTCACCCCTCCACTTT. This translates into CASSRPRDRLSPLHF.

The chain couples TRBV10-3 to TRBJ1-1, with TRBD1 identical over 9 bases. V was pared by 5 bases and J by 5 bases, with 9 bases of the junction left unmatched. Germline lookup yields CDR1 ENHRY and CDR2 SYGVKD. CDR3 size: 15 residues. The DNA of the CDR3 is TGTGCCATCAGTCCCGGGACAGGGATCCGGACTGAAGCTTTCTTT. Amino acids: CAISPGTGIRTEAFF.

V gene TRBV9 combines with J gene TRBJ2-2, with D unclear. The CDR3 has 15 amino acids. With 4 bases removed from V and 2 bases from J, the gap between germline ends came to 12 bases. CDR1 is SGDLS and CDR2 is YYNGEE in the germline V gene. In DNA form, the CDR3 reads TGTGCCAGCAGCCCTCTGGTTACCAACACCGGGGAGCTGTTTTTT. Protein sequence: CASSPLVTNTGELFF.

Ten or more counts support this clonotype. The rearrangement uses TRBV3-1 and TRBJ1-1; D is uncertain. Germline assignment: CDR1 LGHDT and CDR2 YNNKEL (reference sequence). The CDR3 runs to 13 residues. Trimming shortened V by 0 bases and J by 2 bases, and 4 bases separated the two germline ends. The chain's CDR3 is CASSQDRNTEAFF. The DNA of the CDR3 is TGTGCCAGCAGCCAAGATCGTAACACTGAAGCTTTCTTT.

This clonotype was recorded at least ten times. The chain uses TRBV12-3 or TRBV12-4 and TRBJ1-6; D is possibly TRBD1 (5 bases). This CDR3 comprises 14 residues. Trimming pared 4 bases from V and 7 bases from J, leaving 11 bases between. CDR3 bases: TGTGCCAGCAGTTGGGGCGGAGGGAATTCACCCCTCCACTTT. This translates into CASSWGGGNSPLHF.

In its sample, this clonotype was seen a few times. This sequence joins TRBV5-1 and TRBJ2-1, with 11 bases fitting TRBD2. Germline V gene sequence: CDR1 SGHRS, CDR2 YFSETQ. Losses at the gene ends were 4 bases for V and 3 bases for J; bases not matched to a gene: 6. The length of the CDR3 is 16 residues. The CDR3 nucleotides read TGCGCCAGCAGCCCACTAGCGGGAGCGAACTACAATGAGCAGTTCTTC. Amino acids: CASSPLAGANYNEQFF.

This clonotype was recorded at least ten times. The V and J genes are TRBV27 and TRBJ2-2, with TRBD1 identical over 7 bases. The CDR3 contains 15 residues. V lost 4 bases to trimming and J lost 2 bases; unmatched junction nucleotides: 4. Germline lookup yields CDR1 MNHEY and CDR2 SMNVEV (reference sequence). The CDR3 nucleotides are TGTGCCAGCAGTTCGGGACAGATCAACACCGGGGAGCTGTTTTTT. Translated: CASSSGQINTGELFF.